The 18 T cell receptor beta chains given below trace back to one sample, sequenced in a study of cytomegalovirus exposure and HLA in healthy donors (dated by TCRdb to 2016 to 2017). Receptor amplification or capture employed the immunoSEQ multiplex PCR assay. For the multiplex PCR, a mixture combining 60 forward primers for TCR Vbeta segments and 13 reverse primers for TCR Jbeta segments was used. The clones in this table, taken by TCRdb from immuneACCESS, are in-frame only. Not every clone is retained; where verified, under half of the shortfall comes from an unresolved V gene, and the cause of the rest is unknown. The sample table holds some 140,000 clones, of which 80% were seen once. Jointly, the top ten make up more than 0.9% of the sample. The sequencing sample was made of PBMCs. Source of these receptors: a male donor in good health and CMV-seropositive.

To note about this clone: The sample contains more than one DNA sequence encoding this CDR3. Written as DNA, the CDR3 is TGTGCCAGCAGCTTAGCGGGAGGGAGTACAGATACGCAGTATTTT. Protein: CASSLAGGSTDTQYF. This sequence joins TRBV7-3 and TRBJ2-3; 9 nucleotides line up with TRBD2. CDR3 length equals 15 residues. Trimming removed 2 bases from V and 3 bases from J; junction bases left unmatched: 3. The germline V gene has CDR1 SGHTA and CDR2 FQGTGA. The whole variable domain, filled in from reference TRBV7-3 and TRBJ2-3, reads GAGVSQTPSNKVTEKGKYVELRCDPISGHTALYWYRQSLGQGPEFLIYFQGTGAADDSGLPNDRFFAVRPEGSVSTLKIQRTERGDSAVYLCASSLAGGSTDTQYFGPGTRLTVL.

This chain uses TRBV6-5 with TRBJ1-4; 7 bases match TRBD1. Per germline, CDR1 MNHEY and CDR2 SVGAGI. Trimming at V came to 5 bases and at J to 8 bases, leaving 11 bases not matched to a gene. The CDR3 runs 15 residues. The CDR3 DNA sequence: TGTGCCAGCAGTGTTCTCAGGGGGACTGCAGAAAAACTGTTTTTT. Amino acids: CASSVLRGTAEKLFF.

The chain carries TRBV6-6 and TRBJ1-2; no clear D. V shed 6 bases and J shed 8 bases, with 7 bases lying between them. The CDR3 spans 10 residues. Per the germline V gene, CDR1 is MNHNY and CDR2 is SVGAGI (reference sequence). Here the CDR3 DNA reads TGTGCCAGCAGGACTTTAGGCTACACCTTC. Protein: CASRTLGYTF.

The gene calls are TRBV7-8 and TRBJ2-3; TRBD2 agrees at 11 bases. The CDR3 sequence is 17 residues long. With 3 bases clipped from V and 1 base from J, the junction kept 6 bases outside the gene matches. CDR1 and CDR2 from the germline V gene are SGHVS and FQNEAQ. CDR3 in DNA: TGTGCCAGCAGCTTGCCTATAGCGGGGGGGGGCACAGATACGCAGTATTTT. Protein sequence: CASSLPIAGGGTDTQYF.

This clone occurred once. CDR3 DNA sequence: TGTGCCAGCAGTCCGCCGGGACAGGAGAACACTGAAGCTTTCTTT. This translates into CASSPPGQENTEAFF. This rearrangement joins TRBV27 to TRBJ1-1; 8 bases align to TRBD1. This CDR3 has 15 amino acids. Germline CDR1 reads MNHEY; CDR2 reads SMNVEV (reference sequence). V was pared by 5 bases and J by 1 base, with 6 bases of the junction left unmatched.

The V gene is TRBV25-1, the J gene TRBJ2-7; TRBD1 aligns across 10 bases. The CDR3 extends over 15 amino acids. Germline CDR1 is MGHDK and CDR2 is SYGVNS. Trimming cost V 2 bases and J 8 bases; bases outside gene matches: 9. The CDR3 sequence: CASSELGTGEIQQYF. The CDR3, as DNA: TGTGCCAGCAGTGAACTCGGGACAGGGGAAATTCAGCAGTACTTC.

The CDR3: CASSLGTRGNEQFF. CDR3 bases: TGTGCCAGCAGCTTGGGGACCCGCGGGAATGAGCAGTTCTTC. The rearrangement uses TRBV5-6 and TRBJ2-1; a weak D match, TRBD2 (5 bases). In germline, CDR1 is SGHDT, CDR2 YYEEEE. Trimming removed 0 bases from V and 7 bases from J, with 11 bases in between. CDR3 length equals 14 residues. Full variable domain (remainder filled in from reference TRBV5-6 and TRBJ2-1): DAGVTQSPTHLIKTRGQQVTLRCSPKSGHDTVSWYQQALGQGPQFIFQYYEEEERQRGNFPDRFSGHQFPNYSSELNVNALLLGDSALYLCASSLGTRGNEQFFGPGTRLTVL.

In DNA, the CDR3 is TGTGCCATCTCAAGGACACCTTTCGCCACTGAAGCTTTCTTT. Amino acid sequence: CAISRTPFATEAFF. This chain links TRBV6-5 with TRBJ1-1; tentative D call: TRBD1 (5 bases). Germline V gives CDR1 MNHEY, CDR2 SVGAGI. CDR3 length equals 14 residues. Trimming shortened V by 10 bases and J by 4 bases, and 19 bases separated the two germline ends.

This chain links TRBV2 with TRBJ2-2; tentative D call: TRBD1 (6 bases). CDR1 and CDR2 (germline): SNHLY, FYNNEI. CDR3 length equals 18 residues. Trimming cost V 10 bases and J 4 bases, with 28 bases left between them. The CDR3 sequence: CATLSPGAPARSTGELFF. DNA of the CDR3: TGTGCCACCCTAAGTCCAGGGGCACCCGCTAGGTCCACCGGGGAGCTGTTTTTT.

V and J are TRBV25-1 and TRBJ1-5; D perhaps matches TRBD1 (5 bases). Germline V gene sequence: CDR1 MGHDK, CDR2 SYGVNS. This CDR3 contains 15 residues. Between the trimmed V and J ends, which lost 8 bases and 5 bases, there was a span of 19 bases. CDR3 nucleotide sequence: TGTGCCAGCGGGGGAGGGGATAGTTGGTATCAGCCCCAGCATTTT. Protein product: CASGGGDSWYQPQHF.

This chain joins TRBV7-9 and TRBJ1-2; tentative D call: TRBD1 (5 bases). Trimming pared 8 bases from V and 3 bases from J, leaving 13 bases between. The germline CDR1 and CDR2 sequences are SEHNR and FQNEAQ (reference sequence). CDR3 length equals 13 residues. The CDR3 nucleotides read TGTGCCAGCGACCGGGGGAAGGACTATGGCTACACCTTC. This sequence encodes CASDRGKDYGYTF.

The chain has TRBV1 and TRBJ2-1; TRBD2 is the table's D call, not checked against the DNA. TRBV1 is listed as a pseudogene. This CDR3 spans 17 amino acids. Here the CDR3 reads CTSSQIWQGGSYNEQFF. The CDR3 bases are TGCACCAGCAGCCAAATATGGCAGGGAGGTTCCTACAATGAGCAGTTCTTC.

The chain couples TRBV6-5 to TRBJ1-1; no definite D call. CDR1 and CDR2 from the germline V gene are MNHEY and SVGAGI. The V end lost 4 bases, the J end lost 4 bases, and 19 bases lay between the germline ends. This CDR3 has 16 amino acids. CDR3 in DNA: TGTGCCAGCAGTTCCTCTTCAGACGAGGGTATCACTGAAGCTTTCTTT. This codes for CASSSSSDEGITEAFF.

This chain links TRBV7-8 with TRBJ1-4; 7 bases agree with TRBD1. The CDR3 has 15 amino acids. Per germline, CDR1 SGHVS and CDR2 FQNEAQ. Trimming at V came to 1 base and at J to 10 bases, leaving 9 bases not matched to a gene. The CDR3 region has the DNA TGTGCCAGCAGCTTAGTTAGGGACAGACTTGGAAAACTGTTTTTT. Its protein product is CASSLVRDRLGKLFF. Full variable domain (remainder filled in from reference TRBV7-8 and TRBJ1-4): GAGVSQSPRYKVAKRGQDVALRCDPISGHVSLFWYQQALGQGPEFLTYFQNEAQLDKSGLPSDRFFAERPEGSVSTLKIQRTQQEDSAVYLCASSLVRDRLGKLFFGSGTQLSVL.

V is TRBV6-5 and J is TRBJ2-3; 10 bases agree with TRBD2. The germline V gene encodes CDR1 MNHEY and CDR2 SVGAGI. Trimming took 2 bases from V and 12 from J; bases not matched to a gene: 11. There are 15 residues in the CDR3. CDR3 loop: CASSYPPDSGGFQYF. In DNA form, the CDR3 reads TGTGCCAGCAGTTACCCTCCGGATAGCGGGGGGTTCCAGTATTTT.

The rearrangement joins TRBV28 to TRBJ2-7; the match to TRBD1 covers 9 bases. Germline-derived CDR1 and CDR2 are MDHEN and SYDVKM. Trimming took 6 bases from V and 7 from J; bases not matched to a gene: 13. This CDR3 has 15 amino acids. CDR3 loop: CASRGGGQGVREQYF. As DNA, the CDR3 is TGTGCCAGCAGAGGAGGGGGACAGGGAGTTCGGGAGCAGTACTTC.

The chain combines TRBV27 with TRBJ2-7; the match to TRBD2 covers 12 bases. Germline trimming cut 2 bases from V and 1 base from J; bases unmatched to any gene: 9. The CDR3 length is 18 residues. CDR1 and CDR2 from the germline V gene are MNHEY and SMNVEV (reference sequence). The CDR3 DNA reads as TGTGCCAGCAGTTTAATCGCTAGCGGGAGGGCTTTGTCCTACGAGCAGTACTTC. Amino acids: CASSLIASGRALSYEQYF.

The chain uses TRBV6-6 and TRBJ2-7, with D perhaps TRBD2 (6 bases). The germline V and J ends were trimmed by 6 bases and 2 bases, with 11 bases remaining between them. CDR3 length: 13 amino acids. Per germline, CDR1 MNHNY and CDR2 SVGAGI (reference sequence). The DNA of the CDR3 is TGTGCCAGCAGCCCCGGAGGGCCCTACGAGCAGTACTTC. It specifies CASSPGGPYEQYF.